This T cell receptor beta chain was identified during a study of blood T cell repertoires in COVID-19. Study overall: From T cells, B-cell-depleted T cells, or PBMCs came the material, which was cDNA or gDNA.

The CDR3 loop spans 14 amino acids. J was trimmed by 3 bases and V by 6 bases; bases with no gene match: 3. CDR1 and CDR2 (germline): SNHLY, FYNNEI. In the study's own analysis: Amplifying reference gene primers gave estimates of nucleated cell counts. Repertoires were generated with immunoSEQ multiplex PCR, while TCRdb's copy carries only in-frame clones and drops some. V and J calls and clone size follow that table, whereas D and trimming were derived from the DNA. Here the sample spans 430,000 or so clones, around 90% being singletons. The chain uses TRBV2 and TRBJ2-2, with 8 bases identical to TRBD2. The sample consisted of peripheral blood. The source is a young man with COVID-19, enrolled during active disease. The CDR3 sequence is CASRSGSYTGELFF. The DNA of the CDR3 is TGTGCCAGCAGGAGCGGGAGTTACACCGGGGAGCTGTTTTTT.